This TCR beta chain was profiled in a study of molecular identifiers for immune sequencing clone quantification. Methods described previously were used for bulk TCR libraries, and listed TCR primers were applied. TCRdb redid the calling of the PCR reads with MiXCR, one entry per CDR3 protein. The sample yields around 480,000 distinct CDR3 sequences, around 23% seen once. Germline CDR1 MDHEN, CDR2 SYDVKM. V lost 4 bases and J 5 bases, leaving 16 bases between the germline ends. This CDR3 is built from 15 residues. The chain carries TRBV28 and TRBJ2-3, with a weak D call TRBD2 (6 bases). The source is a human donor in good health. Some libraries in this study had Jurkat cell RNA spiked in. Material: naive CD8+ T cells from blood, with Jurkat cell RNA spiked in. Subset here: FACS-sorted CD8+CD4-CCR7+CD45RA+ naive T cells. The CDR3 DNA sequence: TGTGCCAGCAGTTGGGCTAGCGATATTGTAGATACGCAGTATTTT. This gives the protein CASSWASDIVDTQYF. Looking up the rest from reference TRBV28 and TRBJ2-3 gives the full variable domain: DVKVTQSSRYLVKRTGEKVFLECVQDMDHENMFWYRQDPGLGLRLIYFSYDVKMKEKGDIPEGYSVSREKKERFSLILESASTNQTSMYLCASSWASDIVDTQYFGPGTRLTVL.